This T cell receptor (beta chain) stems from a study of OX40 agonist ivuxolimab in advanced cancers. Overall study context: The treatment was a fully human IgG2 OX40 agonist, ivuxolimab.

Sequencing was performed with immunoSEQ multiplex PCR; in TCRdb, only in-frame clones are kept and a portion is missing. Of 55,000 to 65,000 clones listed, approximately 80% are singletons. The material sequenced was CD4+ or CD8+ T cells sorted from blood, taken in a trial of the OX40 agonist ivuxolimab. The source is an adult with an advanced solid tumor such as melanoma, head and neck, liver or kidney cancer.

The CDR3 DNA reads TGTGCCAGCAGCTCAAAACAGGGCTCCTACGAGCAGTACTTC. Translated: CASSSKQGSYEQYF. The chain recombines TRBV5-4 with TRBJ2-7; tentative D call: TRBD1 (6 bases). Deletions cut 3 bases from V and 0 bases from J, with 10 bases between. Per the germline V gene, CDR1 is SGHNT and CDR2 is YYREEE (reference sequence). The CDR3 totals 14 residues. Full variable domain (remainder filled in from reference TRBV5-4 and TRBJ2-7): ETGVTQSPTHLIKTRGQQVTLRCSSQSGHNTVSWYQQALGQGPQFIFQYYREEENGRGNFPPRFSGLQFPNYSSELNVNALELDDSALYLCASSSKQGSYEQYFGPGTRLTVT.